This T cell receptor (beta chain) was identified during a study of CD8+CD57+ T cells in acquired aplastic anemia. About the study: On average, sorted CD4+ and CD8+ cells gave roughly 2.9 ug of DNA.

About this clonotype itself: This likely comes from a read error, as the CDR3 has no conserved phenylalanine or tryptophan at its end.

The germline CDR1 and CDR2 sequences are LNHNV and YYDKDF (reference sequence). The CDR3 is 15 residues long. CDR3 and TCR beta VDJ profiling relied on a genomic DNA template. One entry per CDR3 protein results from TCRdb running MiXCR on the reads. The sample gives 300,000 or so distinct CDR3 sequences, about 50% of which show up once; roughly 1.2% is in the top ten. Sequencing involved patients with CD8+CD57+ cell expansion previously shown by flow cytometry. Severe acquired aplastic anemia was present in every patient. Prior therapy had not been administered to any patient at the time of blood sampling.

V gene TRBV15 combines with J gene TRBJ1-1, with D uncertain. Sequenced input: sorted CD4+, CD8+, or CD8+CD57+ T cells (not recorded which) from PBMCs. The sequence came from a human donor with aplastic anemia. CDR3 bases: TGTGCCACCAGCAGAGACTCGGGAGGGTATACTGGAGCTTTCTGT. Translation: CATSRDSGGYTGAFC.